This entry concerns a single T cell receptor beta chain. The antigen remains undetermined. The sample is drawn from a study of metastatic and nonmetastatic thyroid tumors. On the study more broadly: Repertoire data that came from the blood and tumor or nodule tissue of malignant and benign thyroid patients were compared. General study findings and limits: As reported, TCR beta diversity in blood and tumor was significantly higher in malignant thyroid tumors than in benign nodules.

The V gene lost 6 bases and the J gene lost 3 bases, with 15 bases spanning the gap. This CDR3 region has 13 residues. CDR1 DFQATT and CDR2 SNEGSKA come from the germline V gene (reference sequence). Patients had received no treatment of any kind before thyroid surgery. Original handling: To classify distant metastasis in papillary thyroid cancer, a model was built from CDR3 differences across clinicopathological groups. TCRdb recomputed clones from the PCR reads via MiXCR. The V and J calls were not made by the authors but by TCRdb's processing. The sample contains approximately 44,000 clones, approximately 25% of which appear only once.

V and J are TRBV20-1 and TRBJ2-7; either TRBD1 or TRBD2 may fit D (5 bases each). Sample: tumor tissue. This TCR derives from a female donor with papillary thyroid cancer or a benign thyroid nodule (not recorded which). Some clones in this sample may be carry-over from other donors' samples. The CDR3 protein is CSAPGTVNYEQYF. The DNA of the CDR3 is TGCAGTGCCCCCGGGACGGTGAACTACGAGCAGTACTTC.